A single sample gave rise to the 32 T cell receptor beta chains below, sequenced in a study of beta chain features in type 1 diabetes. Reverse transcription of all isolated RNA meant that expressed TCRB transcripts were sequenced. Sequencing used immunoSEQ multiplex PCR; TCRdb keeps in-frame clones, though not all of them. The sample lists under 950,000 clones, roughly 16% seen once, with 0.023% in the top ten. The sample comprised naive CD4+ T cells from blood. The receptors originated from a woman aged 18-35 years in good health.

This clone turned up a few times. V usage is TRBV2 and J usage is TRBJ2-7; 8 nucleotides match TRBD2. Germline V lookup: CDR1 SNHLY, CDR2 FYNNEI. This CDR3 has 13 amino acids. The V gene end was trimmed by 7 bases and the J gene end by 7 bases; junction bases not matched to a gene: 9. The CDR3 region is CASKTGGPGEQYF. In nucleotides, the CDR3 is TGTGCCAGCAAGACGGGAGGGCCGGGGGAGCAGTACTTC.

This clone appeared many times. The chain joins TRBV14 to TRBJ1-1, with TRBD1 as a possible D gene (6 bases). The CDR3 loop spans 16 amino acids. V lost 0 bases to trimming and J lost 3 bases, with 14 bases between them. Germline V gene sequence: CDR1 SGHDN, CDR2 FVKESK. The CDR3 protein is CASSQDWRGTYTEAFF. The CDR3 DNA sequence: TGTGCCAGCAGCCAAGATTGGAGGGGGACCTACACTGAAGCTTTCTTT.

The table lists this clone with a few counts. V usage is TRBV18 and J usage is TRBJ1-3; tentatively, D is TRBD1 (5 bases). V was clipped by 4 bases and J by 2 bases, with 24 bases between them. Germline V gene sequence: CDR1 KGHSH, CDR2 LQKENI. There are 19 residues in the CDR3. The CDR3, as DNA: TGTGCCAGCTCACTACGTAGTCTCGTTCAGGGACCGGCTGGAAACACCATATATTTT. Translating gives CASSLRSLVQGPAGNTIYF.

This clone has just a few counts. V gene TRBV28 combines with J gene TRBJ2-1, with 10 bases that match TRBD2. The trim removed 6 bases at V and 9 bases at J, leaving 11 bases unmatched. The CDR3 contains 15 residues. The germline gives CDR1 MDHEN, CDR2 SYDVKM. CDR3 amino acids: CASRTAGGPGGEQFF. CDR3 coding DNA: TGTGCCAGCAGGACAGCGGGAGGGCCCGGGGGTGAGCAGTTCTTC.

The chain links TRBV10-3 to TRBJ2-1; 12 nucleotides line up with TRBD1. The V gene's germline CDR1 is ENHRY and CDR2 SYGVKD. The length of the CDR3 is 20 residues. The ends lost 6 bases at V and 13 bases at J; junction bases unmatched: 28. CDR3 protein: CAIRLGTGGASGMNTGGQFF. The CDR3 bases are TGTGCCATCAGACTCGGGACAGGGGGCGCCAGCGGGATGAATACTGGCGGTCAGTTCTTC.

This clone has more than one count but fewer than ten. This sequence joins TRBV25-1 and TRBJ1-3; 8 nucleotides match TRBD1. This CDR3 has 18 amino acids. CDR1 is MGHDK, CDR2 SYGVNS, per germline. V was clipped by 6 bases and J by 1 base; unmatched bases: 14. CDR3: CASSYGTQGAGSGNTIYF. DNA of the CDR3: TGTGCCAGCAGCTACGGAACGCAGGGGGCCGGGTCTGGAAACACCATATATTTT.

This clone was counted a few times. The chain combines TRBV5-1 with TRBJ2-1; TRBD2 matches at 13 bases. With V trimmed by 4 bases and J by 4 bases, 5 bases remained unmatched. Germline V gene data show CDR1 as SGHRS and CDR2 as YFSETQ. The CDR3 length is 16 residues. In DNA, the CDR3 is TGCGCCAGCAGCCTCCCGGGACTAGCGGGATACAATGAGCAGTTCTTC. Protein sequence: CASSLPGLAGYNEQFF. The complete variable domain, with remaining parts taken from reference TRBV5-1 and TRBJ2-1, reads KAGVTQTPRYLIKTRGQQVTLSCSPISGHRSVSWYQQTPGQGLQFLFEYFSETQRNKGNFPGRFSGRQFSNSRSEMNVSTLELGDSALYLCASSLPGLAGYNEQFFGPGTRLTVL.

This clone turned up a few times. This chain links TRBV15 with TRBJ2-1, with 8 bases identical to TRBD2. V was pared by 3 bases and J by 3 bases, with 4 bases of the junction left unmatched. Germline-derived CDR1 and CDR2 are LNHNV and YYDKDF (reference sequence). The CDR3 covers 15 residues. The CDR3 region has the DNA TGTGCCACCAGCAGCGGTCTAGCGGGCTACAATGAGCAGTTCTTC. Its translation: CATSSGLAGYNEQFF.

The rearrangement joins TRBV7-3 to TRBJ2-4; no reliable D call. V lost 2 bases, J lost 2 bases, and 13 bases lay in between. CDR1 and CDR2 (germline): SGHTA, FQGTGA. The CDR3 is 16 amino acids. CDR3: CASSLHPARSKNIQYF. DNA for the CDR3: TGTGCCAGCAGCTTACATCCGGCTAGGTCCAAAAACATTCAGTACTTC.

The rearrangement uses TRBV6-4 and TRBJ2-7; TRBD1 is a possible D gene (6 bases). Between the trimmed V and J ends, which lost 7 bases and 0 bases, there was a span of 16 bases. Germline assignment: CDR1 MRHNA and CDR2 SNTAGT. This CDR3 is built from 15 residues. CDR3 loop: CASTDSDSLSYEQYF. The CDR3 DNA sequence: TGTGCCAGCACCGACTCGGACAGCCTCTCCTACGAGCAGTACTTC.

The chain carries TRBV7-2 and TRBJ2-7; 7 positions match TRBD1. Trimming cost V 1 base and J 6 bases; bases outside gene matches: 6. This CDR3 has 14 residues. The germline gives CDR1 SGHTA, CDR2 FQGNSA. The CDR3 DNA reads TGTGCCAGCAGCTTAGAAACAGGGGTGAGCGAGCAGTACTTC. It yields the protein CASSLETGVSEQYF.

This clone has more than one count but fewer than ten. The V gene is TRBV5-6, the J gene TRBJ1-1; no clear D gene. CDR1 and CDR2 (germline): SGHDT, YYEEEE. Trimming left V 0 bases short and J 4 bases short, with 10 bases between. This CDR3 has 14 residues. The CDR3 DNA sequence: TGTGCCAGCAGCTTGGGTCGCCCGCCCACTGAAGCTTTCTTT. Encoded protein: CASSLGRPPTEAFF.

This clone was observed a few times. This chain joins TRBV27 and TRBJ1-2; 7 nucleotides match TRBD1. The V and J ends lost 6 bases and 4 bases, in that order; junction bases with no gene match: 8. The CDR3 has 14 amino acids. Germline CDR1 MNHEY, CDR2 SMNVEV (reference sequence). CDR3 loop: CASRKTGNSYGYTF. DNA of the CDR3: TGTGCCAGCAGAAAGACAGGGAACAGCTATGGCTACACCTTC.

The J gene is TRBJ2-5, the V gene TRBV4-2; 10 bases agree with TRBD1. Germline values: CDR1 LGHNA, CDR2 YNFKEQ. J gave up 7 bases and V 4 bases, and 9 bases lay outside the gene matches. This CDR3 is built from 15 residues. CDR3 in DNA: TGTGCCAGCAGCCTAGGACAGGGGGTCGGTTCGACCCAGTACTTC. Its protein product is CASSLGQGVGSTQYF.

The table lists this clone with a count of one. The junction differs from germline at one of its ends, possibly a read error. This same CDR3 is encoded by further DNA sequences in the sample. V and J are TRBV7-8 and TRBJ1-5, with D perhaps TRBD1 (5 bases). The CDR3 loop spans 14 amino acids. From germline, CDR1 is SGHVS and CDR2 FQNEAQ. The CDR3 DNA is TGCGCCAGCAGCTTAGGGGCCCATTCGCAGCCCCAGCATTTT. The encoded protein is CASSLGAHSQPQHF.

The chain links TRBV10-3 to TRBJ2-7; either TRBD1 or TRBD2 may supply D (5 bases each). V shed 4 bases and J shed 7 bases, with 17 bases lying between them. The germline CDR1 and CDR2 sequences are ENHRY and SYGVKD. CDR3 length: 14 residues. This chain's CDR3 is CAISGDGQGREQYF. The CDR3 DNA sequence: TGTGCCATCAGTGGGGACGGGCAGGGTCGAGAGCAGTACTTC.

The V call is TRBV4-1, the J call TRBJ2-1; 13 bases match TRBD2. J gave up 3 bases and V 5 bases, and 10 bases lay outside the gene matches. Germline V gene sequence: CDR1 MGHRA, CDR2 YSYEKL. The CDR3 sequence is 18 residues long. As DNA, the CDR3 is TGCGCCAGCAGCAAGAGCCGTAGGACTAGCGGGAGCTACAATGAGCAGTTCTTC. It translates to CASSKSRRTSGSYNEQFF.

This chain links TRBV11-2 with TRBJ2-6; D is undetermined. From germline, CDR1 is SGHAT and CDR2 FQNNGV. V lost 3 bases and J lost 4, with 13 bases in between. This CDR3 contains 16 residues. The CDR3, as DNA: TGTGCCAGCAGCTTTTCTCCTGGGTACGGGGCCAACGTCCTGACTTTC. As protein: CASSFSPGYGANVLTF. Full variable domain (outside the CDR3, taken from reference TRBV11-2 and TRBJ2-6): EAGVAQSPRYKIIEKRQSVAFWCNPISGHATLYWYQQILGQGPKLLIQFQNNGVVDDSQLPKDRFSAERLKGVDSTLKIQPAKLEDSAVYLCASSFSPGYGANVLTFGAGSRLTVL.

The CDR3 nucleotides are TGTGCCAGCAGCTTAGGACCCTCTAGCGGGAGGGCCATGAATGAGCAGTTCTTC. This sequence encodes CASSLGPSSGRAMNEQFF. The rearrangement uses TRBV11-2 and TRBJ2-1, with TRBD2 identical over 12 bases. CDR3 length: 18 amino acids. V was clipped by 1 base and J by 7 bases; unmatched bases: 11. Germline V lookup: CDR1 SGHAT, CDR2 FQNNGV.

The chain links TRBV28 to TRBJ1-2, with 8 bases that match TRBD1. Germline V gene sequence: CDR1 MDHEN, CDR2 SYDVKM. Trimming cost V 7 bases and J 6 bases; bases outside gene matches: 10. The CDR3 has 14 amino acids. CDR3 DNA sequence: TGTGCCAGCACACGGACAGGGCGGTGGGATGGCTACACCTTC. It specifies CASTRTGRWDGYTF.

This clone has only a few counts. The chain is built from TRBV5-1 and TRBJ2-7; possibly TRBD1 or TRBD2 for D (6 bases each). Germline-derived CDR1 and CDR2 are SGHRS and YFSETQ. Trimming pared 4 bases from V and 1 base from J, leaving 18 bases between. This CDR3 comprises 16 residues. In nucleotides, the CDR3 is TGCGCCAGCAGCGGGGGGCTAAACTTTCGTTCCTACGAGCAGTACTTC. Protein product: CASSGGLNFRSYEQYF.

This chain links TRBV5-1 with TRBJ2-6; the D gene could be TRBD1 or TRBD2 (5 bases each). The V gene's germline CDR1 is SGHRS and CDR2 YFSETQ. CDR3 length equals 16 residues. Trimming took off 4 bases at V and 2 bases at J, with 13 bases between the two ends. CDR3 sequence: CASSHREGTGANVLTF. In nucleotides, the CDR3 is TGCGCCAGCAGCCACCGCGAGGGGACTGGGGCCAACGTCCTGACTTTC.

This chain uses TRBV9 with TRBJ2-3; TRBD2 is a possible D gene (6 bases). Germline V gives CDR1 SGDLS, CDR2 YYNGEE. The CDR3 is 13 amino acids. V was trimmed by 4 bases and J by 6 bases, leaving 12 bases between them. The CDR3 region has the DNA TGTGCCAGCAGCCCCGACCGGGGGGATACGCAGTATTTT. This gives the protein CASSPDRGDTQYF.

This clone was recorded a few times. The chain employs TRBV7-3 and TRBJ2-1, with D possibly TRBD1 on 6 matching bases. The CDR3 runs 12 residues. Deletions cut 1 base from V and 10 bases from J, with 8 bases between. Germline-derived CDR1 and CDR2 are SGHTA and FQGTGA. CDR3 bases: TGTGCCAGCAGCTTAAGGGGGCAGGAGCAGTTCTTC. It translates to CASSLRGQEQFF.

With regard to this clone: This sample also contains other DNA sequences that code for the same CDR3. The chain employs TRBV18 and TRBJ2-5, with 8 positions matching TRBD1. The CDR3 contains 14 residues. Looked up from germline, CDR1 is KGHSH and CDR2 is LQKENI. V gave up 3 bases and J gave up 5 bases; unmatched junction bases: 5. The CDR3 coding sequence is TGTGCCAGCTCACCCCAGGGGGCCCGGGAGACCCAGTACTTC. Translated: CASSPQGARETQYF.

This sequence joins TRBV7-9 and TRBJ2-1; D unresolved. Germline CDR1 is SEHNR and CDR2 is FQNEAQ (reference sequence). V was clipped by 5 bases and J by 0 bases, with 14 bases between them. The CDR3 has 16 residues. The CDR3 sequence: CASSESRGRSYNEQFF. CDR3 coding DNA: TGTGCCAGCAGCGAATCCCGCGGCCGCTCCTACAATGAGCAGTTCTTC.

The CDR3 coding sequence is TGCAGCGCGCAACCTTCAGAGACCCAGTACTTC. As protein: CSAQPSETQYF. The rearrangement joins TRBV29-1 to TRBJ2-5; D is unclear. CDR1 is SQVTM and CDR2 is ANQGSEA in the germline V gene. This CDR3 spans 11 amino acids. V lost 7 bases and J 4 bases, leaving 10 bases between the germline ends.

The chain is built from TRBV19 and TRBJ2-5, with D tentatively TRBD1 or TRBD2 (5 bases each). CDR1 LNHDA and CDR2 SQIVND come from the germline V gene (reference sequence). The CDR3 is made up of 14 amino acids. V shed 5 bases and J shed 7 bases, with 17 bases lying between them. For the CDR3, the DNA is TGTGCCAGTAGTTTAACCGGGGCCGTGAGGACCCAGTACTTC. It encodes CASSLTGAVRTQYF.

V gene TRBV7-9 combines with J gene TRBJ2-1; 8 bases match TRBD1. This CDR3 region has 15 residues. Trimming at V came to 5 bases and at J to 4 bases, leaving 7 bases not matched to a gene. From germline, CDR1 is SEHNR and CDR2 FQNEAQ (reference sequence). Here the CDR3 reads CASSRGTGGYNEQFF. The CDR3 DNA reads TGTGCCAGCAGCCGCGGGACAGGCGGGTACAATGAGCAGTTCTTC.

This sequence joins TRBV5-6 and TRBJ1-2, with D perhaps TRBD1 (6 bases). This CDR3 contains 13 residues. The germline V gene encodes CDR1 SGHDT and CDR2 YYEEEE. V was cut by 4 bases and J by 3 bases, with 10 bases left in between. The CDR3 sequence is CASSLNRDYGYTF. For the CDR3, the DNA is TGTGCCAGCAGCCTAAACAGGGACTATGGCTACACCTTC.

With respect to this clone: Other nucleotide sequences in the sample specify the same CDR3. In nucleotides, the CDR3 is TGTGCCAGCAGCGGTGGGACTAGCGGTGACAATGAGCAGTTCTTC. Its protein product is CASSGGTSGDNEQFF. The chain employs TRBV28 and TRBJ2-1; 11 nucleotides align to TRBD2. CDR3 size: 15 residues. In germline, CDR1 is MDHEN, CDR2 SYDVKM. Trimming at V came to 6 bases and at J to 5 bases, leaving 6 bases not matched to a gene.

This clone appeared a few times. The chain carries TRBV19 and TRBJ1-1; D uncertain. The CDR3 runs to 14 residues. CDR1 LNHDA and CDR2 SQIVND come from the germline V gene (reference sequence). The V gene lost 5 bases and the J gene lost 0 bases, with 10 bases spanning the gap. CDR3 sequence (DNA): TGTGCCAGTAGTCTACAGAGCATGAACACTGAAGCTTTCTTT. Protein product: CASSLQSMNTEAFF.